A single sample is the source of the 25 T cell receptor beta chains below, sequenced in a study of shared clonotypes between healthy human individuals. Positively selected for CCR7, the CD45RO-negative cells used as naive CD8 cells excluded terminally differentiated effector memory CD45RA+ cells. Data came from immunoSEQ multiplex PCR; TCRdb stores just in-frame clones and leaves some out. The profile shows about 2.1 million clones, 90% to 95% of them singletons. Input material: naive CD8+ T cells from PBMCs. These receptors were obtained from a man between 18 and 29 years old in good health. Some clones in this sample may be carry-over from other donors' samples.

V and J are TRBV6-1 and TRBJ2-7, with TRBD2 matching over 8 bases. V lost 7 bases to trimming and J lost 7 bases; unmatched junction nucleotides: 9. CDR3 length: 13 residues. Germline values: CDR1 MNHNS, CDR2 SASEGT. The CDR3 loop reads CASTTGGPIEQYF. CDR3 coding DNA: TGTGCCAGCACAACGGGAGGGCCGATTGAGCAGTACTTC.

This rearrangement joins TRBV28 to TRBJ2-7; 13 nucleotides agree with TRBD2. Germline V lookup: CDR1 MDHEN, CDR2 SYDVKM. The CDR3 sequence is 17 residues long. J lost 3 bases, V lost 2 bases, and 7 bases had no gene match. CDR3 sequence: CASSLKGTSGKFYEQYF. The CDR3 DNA reads TGTGCCAGCAGTTTAAAGGGGACTAGCGGGAAATTCTACGAGCAGTACTTC.

This clone was counted once. CDR3 DNA: TGCGCCAGCAGCCAAGAGCGGGTAGGACTTACTGAGCAGTTCTTC. This gives the protein CASSQERVGLTEQFF. The chain carries TRBV4-3 and TRBJ2-1; D may be TRBD2 (5 bases). V was trimmed by 0 bases and J by 9 bases, leaving 15 bases between them. Germline V gene sequence: CDR1 LGHNA, CDR2 YSLEER. The CDR3 length is 15 residues.

V usage is TRBV19 and J usage is TRBJ1-5; 9 positions agree with TRBD1. This CDR3 has 15 amino acids. V lost 4 bases to trimming and J lost 3 bases; unmatched junction nucleotides: 4. CDR1 and CDR2 (germline): LNHDA, SQIVND (reference sequence). The CDR3: CASSTRTGDNQPQHF. The CDR3 nucleotides read TGTGCCAGTAGTACAAGGACAGGGGACAATCAGCCCCAGCATTTT.

The chain employs TRBV19 and TRBJ1-5, with D hard to call. Germline V lookup: CDR1 LNHDA, CDR2 SQIVND (reference sequence). The CDR3 is 13 residues long. The ends were cut back, 6 bases at V and 7 bases at J, with 13 bases in the middle. The CDR3 DNA follows: TGTGCCAGTAGATGGAGTCCACAGCAGCCCCAGCATTTT. Translated: CASRWSPQQPQHF.

The CDR3: CASSQWSGSTDTQYF. The CDR3 nucleotides are TGCGCCAGCAGCCAGTGGAGCGGGAGCACAGATACGCAGTATTTT. The gene calls are TRBV4-3 and TRBJ2-3; tentatively, D is TRBD2 (6 bases). V was pared by 3 bases and J by 0 bases, with 10 bases between. CDR1 and CDR2 from the germline V gene are LGHNA and YSLEER. CDR3 length equals 15 residues.

The chain uses TRBV29-1 and TRBJ1-4; tentatively, D is TRBD1 (5 bases). The CDR3 runs 13 residues. The V end lost 4 bases, the J end lost 5 bases, and 11 bases lay between the germline ends. Germline CDR1 reads SQVTM; CDR2 reads ANQGSEA. The CDR3 DNA reads TGCAGCGTTGTGTTAGGGGAGAATGAAAAACTGTTTTTT. Protein product: CSVVLGENEKLFF.

This CDR3 is CASSYPSTGREGYTF. The CDR3 coding sequence is TGTGCCAGCAGTTACCCCTCCACAGGGAGGGAGGGCTACACCTTC. The chain joins TRBV6-6 to TRBJ1-2; the D gene is possibly TRBD1 (6 bases). Germline lookup yields CDR1 MNHNY and CDR2 SVGAGI (reference sequence). CDR3 length equals 15 residues. Trimming cost V 2 bases and J 8 bases, with 18 bases left between them.

Written as DNA, the CDR3 is TGTGCCAGCAGTCCGGGGGAAAACCAAGAGACCCAGTACTTC. It yields the protein CASSPGENQETQYF. This rearrangement joins TRBV28 to TRBJ2-5; maybe TRBD2 (6 bases). The V gene's germline CDR1 is MDHEN and CDR2 SYDVKM. CDR3 size: 14 residues. The germline V and J ends were trimmed by 5 bases and 0 bases, with 10 bases remaining between them.

The chain recombines TRBV27 with TRBJ2-7, with D unclear. The CDR3 spans 13 residues. The V gene's germline CDR1 is MNHEY and CDR2 SMNVEV (reference sequence). V lost 4 bases and J lost 2, with 9 bases in between. In DNA form, the CDR3 reads TGTGCCAGCAGTTCGGGTCCCCCCTACGAGCAGTACTTC. Its translation: CASSSGPPYEQYF.

This chain links TRBV27 with TRBJ1-2; D remains ambiguous. Deletions cut 6 bases from V and 8 bases from J, with 13 bases between. The CDR3 loop spans 12 amino acids. The germline CDR1 and CDR2 sequences are MNHEY and SMNVEV (reference sequence). CDR3 sequence: CASSPWGGGYTF. The CDR3 coding sequence is TGTGCCAGCAGCCCTTGGGGTGGGGGCTACACCTTC.

DNA for the CDR3: TGTGCCAGCAGCTTAAACAGGGTGCAAGAGACCCAGTACTTC. As protein: CASSLNRVQETQYF. The chain is built from TRBV7-7 and TRBJ2-5, with a possible D match to TRBD1 (6 bases). This CDR3 region has 14 residues. V was trimmed by 2 bases and J by 2 bases, leaving 9 bases between them. The V gene's germline CDR1 is SSHAT and CDR2 FNYEAQ (reference sequence).

Regarding this clone: The sample carries other DNA sequences with the same CDR3. V gene TRBV5-4 combines with J gene TRBJ2-7, with D maybe TRBD1 (6 bases). The CDR3 length is 13 residues. The V end was cut by 2 bases, the J end by 4 bases, with 10 bases between. Germline V gene lookup returns CDR1 SGHNT and CDR2 YYREEE (reference sequence). CDR3: CASSLSQGYEQYF. The CDR3 coding sequence is TGTGCCAGCAGCTTATCCCAGGGGTACGAGCAGTACTTC.

J is TRBJ2-2 and V is TRBV7-3; TRBD1 aligns across 7 bases. The germline gives CDR1 SGHTA, CDR2 FQGTGA. V trimming: 3 bases; J trimming: 5 bases; junction bases outside the gene matches: 12. The CDR3 sequence is 17 residues long. The CDR3 region is CASSFYLTGHGTGELFF. The CDR3 DNA is TGTGCCAGCAGCTTTTATTTGACAGGGCACGGAACCGGGGAGCTGTTTTTT.

The J gene is TRBJ2-7, the V gene TRBV27; D is perhaps TRBD2 (5 bases). Germline V gives CDR1 MNHEY, CDR2 SMNVEV (reference sequence). V shed 5 bases and J shed 1 base, with 12 bases lying between them. The CDR3 consists of 14 residues. The CDR3 bases are TGTGCCAGCAGTAACCTCGAGCGGTCCTACGAGCAGTACTTC. It yields the protein CASSNLERSYEQYF.

J is TRBJ1-3 and V is TRBV4-3; no definite D call. CDR1 LGHNA and CDR2 YSLEER come from the germline V gene. The CDR3 runs 15 residues. The V gene lost 0 bases and the J gene lost 3 bases, with 9 bases spanning the gap. CDR3 nucleotide sequence: TGCGCCAGCAGCCAAGAACGGAGGCTTGGAAACACCATATATTTT. Translated, it gives CASSQERRLGNTIYF.

The chain couples TRBV7-3 to TRBJ2-5; D tentatively reads TRBD1 or TRBD2 (5 bases each). Per the germline V gene, CDR1 is SGHTA and CDR2 is FQGTGA. The CDR3 covers 15 residues. The V end lost 3 bases, the J end lost 5 bases, and 16 bases lay between the germline ends. CDR3 nucleotides: TGTGCCAGCAGCTTGGGGGTCACTTCGGGGGAGACCCAGTACTTC. Protein sequence: CASSLGVTSGETQYF.

V usage is TRBV7-7 and J usage is TRBJ2-7; the D gene is possibly TRBD2 (7 bases). Germline V gene sequence: CDR1 SSHAT, CDR2 FNYEAQ (reference sequence). The CDR3 length is 19 residues. V shed 1 base and J shed 0 bases, with 22 bases lying between them. This CDR3 reads CASSLGESGGQTSSYEQYF. The CDR3 DNA reads TGTGCCAGCAGCTTAGGTGAATCGGGAGGACAGACGAGCTCCTACGAGCAGTACTTC.

The genes are TRBV4-1 and TRBJ1-3; D is unresolved. Germline CDR1 MGHRA, CDR2 YSYEKL. The CDR3 loop spans 19 amino acids. V dropped 0 bases and J dropped 0 bases, with 18 bases sitting between them. The CDR3 reads CASSQEQEEIWVSGNTIYF. The CDR3 nucleotides are TGCGCCAGCAGCCAAGAGCAGGAAGAAATTTGGGTCTCTGGAAACACCATATATTTT.

The rearrangement joins TRBV14 to TRBJ2-1; 10 nucleotides match TRBD1. Trimming cost V 2 bases and J 9 bases; bases outside gene matches: 13. The germline gives CDR1 SGHDN, CDR2 FVKESK. The CDR3 runs to 17 residues. The CDR3 nucleotides are TGTGCCAGCAGCCAACCGGGACAGGGGTACGCAGATTTTGAGCAGTTCTTC. Translation: CASSQPGQGYADFEQFF.

The chain carries TRBV9 and TRBJ2-1, with 7 positions matching TRBD2. CDR3 length: 15 amino acids. Germline V gene sequence: CDR1 SGDLS, CDR2 YYNGEE. The trim removed 4 bases at V and 5 bases at J, leaving 9 bases unmatched. The chain's CDR3 is CASSPRSGANNEQFF. DNA of the CDR3: TGTGCCAGCAGCCCCCGGAGCGGGGCTAACAATGAGCAGTTCTTC.

This clone was observed a few times. The chain recombines TRBV5-4 with TRBJ1-1; D possibly corresponds to TRBD1 (6 bases). Germline assignment: CDR1 SGHNT and CDR2 YYREEE (reference sequence). The CDR3 spans 15 residues. V lost 2 bases and J lost 3, with 14 bases in between. The CDR3 DNA reads TGTGCCAGCAGCTTCCGGACGGGGGCGGACACTGAAGCTTTCTTT. It codes for CASSFRTGADTEAFF.

The V gene is TRBV19, the J gene TRBJ2-3, with D possibly TRBD2 on 6 matching bases. The CDR3 is 16 amino acids. The germline CDR1 and CDR2 sequences are LNHDA and SQIVND (reference sequence). V was trimmed by 5 bases and J by 1 base, leaving 16 bases between them. CDR3: CASSQLGREGTDTQYF. CDR3 DNA sequence: TGTGCCAGTAGTCAACTAGGCAGGGAGGGCACAGATACGCAGTATTTT.

This clone was seen once. The V and J genes are TRBV27 and TRBJ2-5; a weak D match, TRBD1 (5 bases). CDR3 size: 15 residues. Per germline, CDR1 MNHEY and CDR2 SMNVEV (reference sequence). V lost 6 bases and J lost 1, with 15 bases in between. The CDR3 loop reads CASSQTTAPQETQYF. The DNA of the CDR3 is TGTGCCAGCAGCCAGACGACAGCTCCCCAAGAGACCCAGTACTTC.

The chain uses TRBV6-6 and TRBJ1-1; D uncertain. V shed 0 bases and J shed 6 bases, with 8 bases lying between them. This CDR3 is 13 amino acids long. Germline values: CDR1 MNHNY, CDR2 SVGAGI (reference sequence). This CDR3 is CASSYSAPSEAFF. CDR3 in DNA: TGTGCCAGCAGTTACTCGGCCCCCTCTGAAGCTTTCTTT.